This T cell receptor beta chain stems from a study of tumor and adjacent non-tumor tissue in lung cancer. On the study more broadly: The cohort had about 12 adenocarcinoma, 2 squamous cell and 1 small cell patients. Samples averaged approximately 4.2 million productive TCRbeta reads each. Study-level results: Significantly higher TCR diversity was found in tumor than normal lung.

This sample's RNA came from whole unsorted tissue. This non-tumor lung sample came from over 3 cm beyond the tumor edge. A remark on this clonotype: The antigen remains undetermined. The junction departs from the called germline gene at one end, perhaps through a read error.

CDR3 length: 12 residues. TCRbeta libraries were built with three rounds of nested PCR, modified from ARM-PCR. TCRdb independently ran MiXCR on the multiplex PCR reads; one entry per CDR3 protein. The sample shows 90,000 to 100,000 distinct CDR3 sequences, 75% to 85% of them seen only once. The chain combines TRBV12-3 or TRBV12-4 with TRBJ1-2; D gene unclear. The clonotype comes from a man aged 55 to 70 with small cell lung cancer. Sequencing input: distant non-tumor lung tissue. The CDR3 coding sequence is TGTGCCAGTAGTTTGGGAAGCTATGACTACACCTTC. This translates into CASSLGSYDYTF.